A selection of T cell receptor beta chains follows, all from one sample in a study of blood T cell repertoires in COVID-19. TCRdb's table, derived via immunoSEQ multiplex PCR, lists solely in-frame clones and lacks some. The sample lists about 260,000 clones, around 86% occurring once. The sequenced sample was peripheral blood. These TCRs come from a man aged 40-49 years who had recovered from COVID-19. Each CDR3 is given with its conserved first and last residue. A D gene is named only where the DNA matches it firmly. The listing skips clone size in some rows; elsewhere it reads once, few, many or a size class.

CDR3 | DNA | D | length | size | J | V
CASSLAVTNEKLFF | TGCGCCAGCAGCTTAGCGGTAACTAATGAAAAACTGTTTTTT | . | 14 | . | TRBJ1-4 | TRBV5-1
CASSLTTGSPLGGANVLTF | TGTGCCAGCAGCCTGACTACAGGGTCCCCTCTTGGGGGGGCCAACGTCCTGACTTTC | . | 19 | . | TRBJ2-6 | TRBV13
CASSQDTRGDSPLHF | TGCGCCAGCAGCCAAGATACCAGGGGTGATTCACCCCTCCACTTT | . | 15 | . | TRBJ1-6 | TRBV4-3
CATSRADAGQQETQYF | TGTGCCACCAGCAGAGCCGACGCGGGACAGCAAGAGACCCAGTACTTC | . | 16 | . | TRBJ2-5 | TRBV15
CASSTRGALGTQYF | TGTGCCAGCAGCACCCGGGGGGCCCTCGGTACGCAGTATTTT | . | 14 | . | TRBJ2-3 | TRBV11-2
CASSLDSRTYEQYF | TGTGCCAGCAGCCTTGACTCAAGAACCTACGAGCAGTACTTC | . | 14 | . | TRBJ2-7 | TRBV4-2
CASSIQDRASNQPQHF | TGTGCCAGTAGTATTCAGGACAGAGCTAGCAATCAGCCCCAGCATTTT | . | 16 | . | TRBJ1-5 | TRBV19
CASSRQPSGRESYEQYF | TGTGCCAGCAGTCGACAACCTAGCGGGAGAGAGAGCTACGAGCAGTACTTC | TRBD2 | 17 | . | TRBJ2-7 | TRBV6-6
CASSPWPSFF | TGCGCCAGCAGTCCGTGGCCGTCTTTCTTT | . | 10 | once | TRBJ1-1 | TRBV23-1
CASSSGTSGGISTDTQYF | TGTGCCAGCAGCTCCGGGACTAGCGGGGGGATTAGCACAGATACGCAGTATTTT | TRBD2 | 18 | . | TRBJ2-3 | TRBV7-8
CASSIARGRGTEAFF | TGTGCCAGTAGTATCGCCCGGGGGAGGGGGACTGAAGCTTTCTTT | . | 15 | . | TRBJ1-1 | TRBV19
CASSYRRQGNQPQHF | TGCGCCAGCAGCTATCGAAGACAGGGGAATCAGCCCCAGCATTTT | TRBD1 | 15 | . | TRBJ1-5 | TRBV4-3
CASSLSLGGAYTGELFF | TGTGCCAGCAGCTTAAGCCTAGGGGGCGCCTACACCGGGGAGCTGTTTTTT | TRBD1 | 17 | . | TRBJ2-2 | TRBV11-3
CAWSPGLNYGYTF | TGTGCCTGGAGCCCCGGGTTAAACTATGGCTACACCTTC | . | 13 | . | TRBJ1-2 | TRBV30
CASRRTGTGCNEQFF | TGCGCCAGCAGACGAACCGGGACAGGATGCAATGAGCAGTTCTTC | TRBD1 | 15 | . | TRBJ2-1 | TRBV23-1
CASSTGLVNEQFF | TGTGCCAGCAGCACCGGACTCGTTAATGAGCAGTTCTTC | . | 13 | once | TRBJ2-1 | TRBV5-4
CASSQAYEQYF | TGTGCCAGCAGTCAGGCCTACGAGCAGTACTTC | . | 11 | . | TRBJ2-7 | TRBV6-2/TRBV6-3
CASSLGALNEQFF | TGTGCCAGCAGCTTGGGCGCCCTCAATGAGCAGTTCTTC | . | 13 | few | TRBJ2-1 | TRBV5-8
CASSTSGGYEQYF | TGTGCCAGTAGTACTAGCGGGGGCTACGAGCAGTACTTC | TRBD2 | 13 | . | TRBJ2-7 | TRBV19
CASSLWRWNEQFF | TGTGCCAGCAGCCTCTGGCGGTGGAATGAGCAGTTCTTC | . | 13 | . | TRBJ2-1 | TRBV7-2
CASSLTGRVGRTEAFF | TGTGCCAGCAGCTTAACAGGCAGGGTTGGAAGGACTGAAGCTTTCTTT | . | 16 | . | TRBJ1-1 | TRBV7-2
CASSLAGGQNTEAFF | TGTGCCAGCAGCTTAGCCGGGGGGCAGAACACTGAAGCTTTCTTT | . | 15 | once | TRBJ1-1 | TRBV7-9
CASSETGTIYEKLFF | TGTGCCAGCTCAGAGACAGGAACTATCTATGAAAAACTGTTTTTT | . | 15 | . | TRBJ1-4 | TRBV18
CASSSPLGAGAARETQYF | TGTGCCAGCAGTTCACCTCTGGGGGCGGGGGCCGCAAGAGAGACCCAGTACTTC | . | 18 | . | TRBJ2-5 | TRBV6-2/TRBV6-3
CASQGIGTGKREQYF | TGTGCCAGCCAGGGAATCGGGACAGGAAAGCGCGAGCAGTACTTC | TRBD1 | 15 | . | TRBJ2-7 | TRBV27
CASSSGAGGFWNEQFF | TGTGCCAGCAGCTCTGGAGCGGGAGGGTTTTGGAATGAGCAGTTCTTC | TRBD2 | 16 | . | TRBJ2-1 | TRBV5-4
CASSLPGLAAYEQYF | TGTGCCAGCAGCTTACCCGGGCTAGCGGCCTACGAGCAGTACTTC | TRBD2 | 15 | . | TRBJ2-7 | TRBV7-2
CASSPRLAGGGEQFF | TGTGCCAGCAGCCCCCGACTAGCGGGAGGAGGAGAGCAGTTCTTC | TRBD2 | 15 | . | TRBJ2-1 | TRBV7-8
CASRQTGVGDTQYF | TGTGCCAGCCGCCAGACAGGGGTCGGGGATACGCAGTATTTT | TRBD1 | 14 | . | TRBJ2-3 | TRBV25-1
CASSLVGGNTYNEQFF | TGTGCCAGCAGCTTGGTGGGCGGGAACACCTACAATGAGCAGTTCTTC | . | 16 | . | TRBJ2-1 | TRBV5-5
CAISRDRGIHRETQYF | TGTGCCATCAGCCGGGACAGGGGAATTCATCGGGAGACCCAGTACTTC | TRBD1 | 16 | . | TRBJ2-5 | TRBV10-3
CASSDLPASRAEAFF | TGTGCCAGCAGTGATCTACCGGCCTCACGGGCTGAAGCTTTCTTT | . | 15 | . | TRBJ1-1 | TRBV6-1
CASGGRGGNTIYF | TGTGCTAGTGGTGGCCGAGGAGGAAACACCATATATTTT | . | 13 | . | TRBJ1-3 | TRBV12-5
CASSPNTGTSGTDTQYF | TGCGCCAGCAGCCCCAATACCGGGACTAGTGGCACAGATACGCAGTATTTT | TRBD2 | 17 | . | TRBJ2-3 | TRBV5-1
CASSTSTDTQYF | TGTGCCAGTAGTACTAGCACAGATACGCAGTATTTT | . | 12 | . | TRBJ2-3 | TRBV19
CASSLGAGEQFF | TGTGCCAGCAGCTTAGGGGCGGGTGAGCAGTTCTTC | . | 12 | few | TRBJ2-1 | TRBV11-2
CASSLPRGSGSSYNEQFF | TGTGCCAGCAGCCTCCCCCGGGGGAGCGGTAGCTCCTACAATGAGCAGTTCTTC | . | 18 | few | TRBJ2-1 | TRBV3-1/TRBV3-2
CASHPGRGQTGELFF | TGTGCCAGCCATCCTGGCAGGGGGCAAACCGGGGAGCTGTTTTTT | TRBD1 | 15 | . | TRBJ2-2 | TRBV18
CAISGRSGTTSYEQYF | TGTGCCATCAGTGGTAGGTCGGGGACTACCTCCTACGAGCAGTACTTC | TRBD2 | 16 | . | TRBJ2-7 | TRBV10-3
CATTDLVGPSNEKLFF | TGTGCCACCACGGACCTAGTGGGGCCGAGTAATGAAAAACTGTTTTTT | . | 16 | . | TRBJ1-4 | TRBV28